The 31 T cell receptor beta chains presented below share a single source sample, sequenced in a study of blood T cell repertoires in COVID-19. Libraries were prepared by immunoSEQ multiplex PCR; TCRdb keeps only in-frame clonotypes and omits some of them. The sample holds about 64,000 clones, around four fifths seen once. Material: peripheral blood. The receptors shown here come from a human donor in a cohort sampled during active COVID-19.

The J gene is TRBJ2-6, the V gene TRBV28, with D unclear. Germline V gives CDR1 MDHEN, CDR2 SYDVKM. The germline V and J ends were trimmed by 11 bases and 1 base, with 15 bases remaining between them. The CDR3 is made up of 15 amino acids. CDR3 nucleotide sequence: TGTGCCGTCAATATAGCCACTTCTGGGGCCAACGTCCTGACTTTC. The encoded protein is CAVNIATSGANVLTF.

By proportion, this clone is medium-sized. The V and J genes are TRBV6-2 or TRBV6-3 and TRBJ2-3, with 11 bases identical to TRBD2. CDR1 is MNHEY, CDR2 SVGEGT, per germline. The CDR3 length is 15 residues. J was trimmed by 4 bases and V by 4 bases; bases with no gene match: 4. The CDR3 reads CASSSTSGGPDTQYF. CDR3 DNA: TGTGCCAGCAGTTCCACTAGCGGGGGACCAGATACGCAGTATTTT.

The J gene is TRBJ2-1, the V gene TRBV13; D is undetermined. The CDR3 is 13 residues long. Germline CDR1 is PRHDT and CDR2 is FYEKMQ (reference sequence). V was cut by 8 bases and J by 6 bases, with 14 bases left in between. The CDR3 nucleotides read TGTGCCAGCTATTTTTCTACGGGCAATGAGCAGTTCTTC. Encoded protein: CASYFSTGNEQFF. Based on the CDR3 plus reference TRBV13 and TRBJ2-1, the full variable domain is AAGVIQSPRHLIKEKRETATLKCYPIPRHDTVYWYQQGPGQDPQFLISFYEKMQSDKGSIPDRFSAQQFSDYHSELNMSSLELGDSALYFCASYFSTGNEQFFGPGTRLTVL.

The chain is built from TRBV9 and TRBJ2-2; TRBD2 agrees at 10 bases. The CDR3 covers 16 residues. V lost 4 bases to trimming and J lost 1 base; unmatched junction nucleotides: 4. Per germline, CDR1 SGDLS and CDR2 YYNGEE. The CDR3 sequence: CASSSRLAGNTGELFF. CDR3 DNA: TGTGCCAGCAGCTCCAGACTAGCGGGGAACACCGGGGAGCTGTTTTTT.

The chain combines TRBV19 with TRBJ2-3; possibly TRBD2 for D (6 bases). The CDR3 is 18 amino acids. Germline V gene data show CDR1 as LNHDA and CDR2 as SQIVND (reference sequence). V dropped 3 bases and J dropped 0 bases, with 19 bases sitting between them. The CDR3 sequence is CASSITPPRDSSTDTQYF. In nucleotides, the CDR3 is TGTGCCAGTAGTATTACACCCCCGCGGGACTCGAGCACAGATACGCAGTATTTT.

This sequence joins TRBV3-1 (or the pseudogene TRBV3-2) and TRBJ1-6, with TRBD1 identical over 7 bases. Trimming removed 6 bases from V and 6 bases from J; junction bases left unmatched: 8. The CDR3 covers 15 residues. CDR1 and CDR2 (germline): LGHDT, YNNKEL (reference sequence). CDR3 bases: TGTGCCAGCAGAGAAACCGGGACAGCTAATTCACCCCTCCACTTT. Translation gives CASRETGTANSPLHF.

This chain connects TRBV10-2 to TRBJ2-4; TRBD2 might be the D (7 bases). The CDR3 is made up of 16 amino acids. Trimming took off 1 base at V and 0 bases at J, with 10 bases between the two ends. Per germline, CDR1 WSHSY and CDR2 SAAADI. In DNA, the CDR3 is TGCGCCAGCAGTGAGTGGCGGGGGCAAGCCAAAAACATTCAGTACTTC. Translating it yields CASSEWRGQAKNIQYF.

The chain couples TRBV3-1 (or the pseudogene TRBV3-2) to TRBJ2-2, with D unresolved. Germline V gene sequence: CDR1 LGHDT, CDR2 YNNKEL (reference sequence). The CDR3 sequence is 11 residues long. Between the trimmed V and J ends, which lost 4 bases and 6 bases, there was a span of 3 bases. CDR3 sequence reads: CASSLSGELFF. The CDR3 nucleotides read TGTGCCAGCAGCCTCTCCGGGGAGCTGTTTTTT.

The rearrangement joins TRBV3-1 (or the pseudogene TRBV3-2) to TRBJ2-1; tentatively, D is TRBD2 (6 bases). Trimming shortened V by 1 base and J by 10 bases, and 11 bases separated the two germline ends. The CDR3 has 13 residues. CDR1 LGHDT and CDR2 YNNKEL come from the germline V gene (reference sequence). The CDR3 protein is CASSQGLGYEQFF. The CDR3 DNA is TGTGCCAGCAGCCAAGGACTAGGTTACGAGCAGTTCTTC.

The J gene is TRBJ2-7, the V gene TRBV20-1; a possible D gene is TRBD2 (6 bases). Germline V lookup: CDR1 DFQATT, CDR2 SNEGSKA (reference sequence). V dropped 7 bases and J dropped 2 bases, with 9 bases sitting between them. CDR3 length: 11 amino acids. This CDR3 is CSVGGAYEQYF. The CDR3 nucleotides are TGCAGTGTTGGAGGGGCCTACGAGCAGTACTTC.

This clone was observed once. The J gene is TRBJ2-1, the V gene TRBV5-6; D may be TRBD2 (5 bases). This CDR3 comprises 14 residues. CDR1 SGHDT and CDR2 YYEEEE come from the germline V gene. The germline V and J ends were trimmed by 4 bases and 12 bases, with 20 bases remaining between them. Here the CDR3 reads CASSKISRGTGQFF. CDR3 nucleotides: TGTGCCAGCAGCAAAATCTCACGGGGTACGGGGCAGTTCTTC. The full variable domain, completed using reference TRBV5-6 and TRBJ2-1, is DAGVTQSPTHLIKTRGQQVTLRCSPKSGHDTVSWYQQALGQGPQFIFQYYEEEERQRGNFPDRFSGHQFPNYSSELNVNALLLGDSALYLCASSKISRGTGQFFGPGTRLTVL.

The chain carries TRBV11-2 and TRBJ2-7, with a weak D call TRBD1 (5 bases). The CDR3 spans 15 residues. Germline lookup yields CDR1 SGHAT and CDR2 FQNNGV. V was clipped by 5 bases and J by 6 bases, with 20 bases between them. The CDR3 region has the DNA TGTGCCAGCAGCCCTCTGGGCTGGCAGGGCGGCGAGCAGTACTTC. Translated: CASSPLGWQGGEQYF.

This rearrangement joins TRBV7-2 to TRBJ1-2; maybe TRBD1 (5 bases). Between the trimmed V and J ends, which lost 2 bases and 1 base, there was a span of 11 bases. Germline V gene sequence: CDR1 SGHTA, CDR2 FQGNSA. CDR3 length: 15 amino acids. CDR3 residues: CASSLSGNFNYGYTF. Here the CDR3 DNA reads TGTGCCAGCAGCTTATCAGGGAATTTTAACTATGGCTACACCTTC.

This clone was counted between two and nine times. The chain uses TRBV30 and TRBJ2-5, with 8 bases aligning to TRBD2. Germline V gene data show CDR1 as GTSNPN and CDR2 as SVGIG (reference sequence). CDR3 length: 12 amino acids. CDR3 DNA: TGTGCATCGGGGGGGGAGAGCGAGACCCAGTACTTC. Protein sequence: CASGGESETQYF.

The chain links TRBV7-8 to TRBJ2-5; possible D gene TRBD2, 6 bases. Trimming cost V 3 bases and J 5 bases, with 10 bases left between them. The CDR3 spans 13 residues. Germline V gene lookup returns CDR1 SGHVS and CDR2 FQNEAQ. This chain's CDR3 is CASSFRGTETQYF. The CDR3 region has the DNA TGTGCCAGCAGCTTCCGGGGGACGGAGACCCAGTACTTC.

The table lists this clone with a count of one. This sequence joins TRBV19 and TRBJ1-1; tentatively, D is TRBD1 (6 bases). V dropped 2 bases and J dropped 1 base, with 17 bases sitting between them. The CDR3 covers 17 residues. Germline loops: CDR1 LNHDA, CDR2 SQIVND (reference sequence). CDR3 DNA sequence: TGTGCCAGTAGTATATTTTTCACTGGACAGTCGAACACTGAAGCTTTCTTT. Translating gives CASSIFFTGQSNTEAFF.

The rearrangement joins TRBV27 to TRBJ1-6; 8 bases match TRBD1. The trim removed 5 bases at V and 7 bases at J, leaving 4 bases unmatched. Germline V gives CDR1 MNHEY, CDR2 SMNVEV (reference sequence). The CDR3 contains 14 residues. The CDR3 DNA follows: TGTGCCAGCAGTCCCAGGGGGCTCAATTCACCCCTCCACTTT. It specifies CASSPRGLNSPLHF.

The chain combines TRBV5-4 with TRBJ1-6; 9 bases map to TRBD1. V shed 1 base, J shed 2 bases, and the junction held 4 bases outside the gene matches. The CDR3 covers 17 residues. The germline gives CDR1 SGHNT, CDR2 YYREEE (reference sequence). CDR3 DNA sequence: TGTGCCAGCAGCTTGCCGACAGGGGGGACCTATAATTCACCCCTCCACTTT. Its protein is CASSLPTGGTYNSPLHF. The entire variable domain, with the rest obtained from reference TRBV5-4 and TRBJ1-6, is as follows: ETGVTQSPTHLIKTRGQQVTLRCSSQSGHNTVSWYQQALGQGPQFIFQYYREEENGRGNFPPRFSGLQFPNYSSELNVNALELDDSALYLCASSLPTGGTYNSPLHFGNGTRLTVT.

This chain uses TRBV7-8 with TRBJ2-2; 8 nucleotides match TRBD2. Germline values: CDR1 SGHVS, CDR2 FQNEAQ. Trimming cost V 3 bases and J 5 bases; bases outside gene matches: 2. This CDR3 region has 14 residues. The CDR3: CASSLQRGTGELFF. The CDR3, as DNA: TGTGCCAGCAGCTTGCAGCGGGGGACCGGGGAGCTGTTTTTT.

This sequence joins TRBV6-6 and TRBJ2-6; 7 nucleotides align to TRBD2. Germline V gene data show CDR1 as MNHNY and CDR2 as SVGAGI (reference sequence). The CDR3 covers 14 residues. The CDR3 DNA reads TGTGCGACGTGGACTAGCTCTGGGGCCAACGTCCTGACTTTC. Encoded protein: CATWTSSGANVLTF.

The CDR3 spells CASSPEAAVGRGGRGETQYF. In DNA, the CDR3 is TGTGCCAGCAGCCCAGAAGCTGCGGTGGGCCGGGGGGGCCGTGGAGAGACCCAGTACTTC. V and J are TRBV4-2 and TRBJ2-5; 8 positions agree with TRBD2. V shed 4 bases and J 4 bases; nucleotides not matched to a gene: 23. This CDR3 region has 20 residues. CDR1 is LGHNA, CDR2 YNFKEQ, per germline.

The chain joins TRBV6-2 or TRBV6-3 to TRBJ1-2; D perhaps matches TRBD1 (5 bases). V was cut by 6 bases and J by 4 bases, with 15 bases left in between. This CDR3 region has 14 residues. Germline V gives CDR1 MNHEY, CDR2 SVGEGT. The CDR3 region has the DNA TGTGCCAGCAGCCTCGCCAAAGGGGCCTATGGCTACACCTTC. Translated: CASSLAKGAYGYTF.

This chain connects TRBV30 to TRBJ2-1; 7 bases align to TRBD2. CDR3 size: 14 residues. Germline V gene lookup returns CDR1 GTSNPN and CDR2 SVGIG (reference sequence). Here the CDR3 reads CASRWEGPYNEQFF. The CDR3 bases are TGTGCGAGCAGATGGGAGGGACCCTACAATGAGCAGTTCTTC. Based on the CDR3 plus reference TRBV30 and TRBJ2-1, the full variable domain is SQTIHQWPATLVQPVGSPLSLECTVEGTSNPNLYWYRQAAGRGLQLLFYSVGIGQISSEVPQNLSASRPQDRQFILSSKKLLLSDSGFYLCASRWEGPYNEQFFGPGTRLTVL.

The chain uses TRBV5-4 and TRBJ2-2; TRBD1 matches 10 bases. Germline V CDR1 and CDR2: SGHNT, YYREEE (reference sequence). CDR3 length: 16 residues. Trimming cost V 4 bases and J 4 bases; bases outside gene matches: 7. The CDR3 coding sequence is TGTGCCAGCAGCCCGGGACAGGGGCTTGCCACCGGGGAGCTGTTTTTT. Translating it yields CASSPGQGLATGELFF.

V and J are TRBV4-2 and TRBJ1-5; D is unresolved. V lost 2 bases and J 7 bases, leaving 12 bases between the germline ends. This CDR3 comprises 14 residues. Germline V gene data show CDR1 as LGHNA and CDR2 as YNFKEQ. The CDR3 loop is CASSQPDQTQPQHF. For the CDR3, the DNA is TGTGCCAGCAGCCAACCCGACCAGACACAGCCCCAGCATTTT.

This sequence joins TRBV3-1 (or the pseudogene TRBV3-2) and TRBJ2-3; TRBD2 matches at 7 bases. This CDR3 has 14 amino acids. The junction had 1 base not matched to a gene; V was cut back by 3 bases and J by 1 base. CDR1 and CDR2 (germline): LGHDT, YNNKEL (reference sequence). CDR3 residues: CASSQGGGTDTQYF. The CDR3 region has the DNA TGTGCCAGCAGCCAGGGAGGGGGCACAGATACGCAGTATTTT.

This sequence joins TRBV28 and TRBJ2-3; a weak D match, TRBD2 (5 bases). The CDR3 covers 15 residues. Trimming took off 3 bases at V and 5 bases at J, with 15 bases between the two ends. In germline, CDR1 is MDHEN, CDR2 SYDVKM. For the CDR3, the DNA is TGTGCCAGCAGTTTGTTCCCCCGAGGGATAGATACGCAGTATTTT. It is translated as CASSLFPRGIDTQYF.

V is TRBV12-5 and J is TRBJ2-2; the match to TRBD1 covers 11 bases. Germline CDR1 is LGHNT and CDR2 is FRNRAP. V dropped 6 bases and J dropped 3; count of bases not matched to a gene: 3. The CDR3 is 15 residues long. The CDR3 bases are TGTGCTAGTGGCCCGGGACAGGGGGACACCGGGGAGCTGTTTTTT. This encodes CASGPGQGDTGELFF.

The chain combines TRBV28 with TRBJ2-6; possibly TRBD2 for D (6 bases). CDR3 length equals 15 residues. The ends were cut back, 6 bases at V and 0 bases at J, with 9 bases in the middle. The germline V gene encodes CDR1 MDHEN and CDR2 SYDVKM. This chain's CDR3 is CASRGGLSGANVLTF. In nucleotides, the CDR3 is TGTGCCAGCAGGGGGGGACTCTCTGGGGCCAACGTCCTGACTTTC.

This clone was observed many times. V gene TRBV5-1 combines with J gene TRBJ1-2; D gene ambiguous. Germline assignment: CDR1 SGHRS and CDR2 YFSETQ. Trimming took 2 bases from V and 2 from J, leaving 10 bases between them. The CDR3 consists of 14 residues. The chain's CDR3 is CASSLYEANYGYTF. CDR3 sequence (DNA): TGCGCCAGCAGCTTATATGAGGCCAACTATGGCTACACCTTC.

The chain carries TRBV29-1 and TRBJ2-5; D is unclear. V was shortened by 4 bases and J by 7 bases, with 10 bases between the two germline ends. From germline, CDR1 is SQVTM and CDR2 ANQGSEA. The CDR3 contains 11 residues. CDR3 sequence: CSVVRGTTQYF. In nucleotides, the CDR3 is TGCAGCGTTGTTCGCGGAACGACCCAGTACTTC.